This T cell receptor beta chain was observed in a study of T cells in tuberculosis. Adolescents were screened for latent TB by skin test and IGRA. Each clinical donor contributed on average around 100,000 T cells from unsorted cryopreserved PBMC. Whole-study results and caveats: Cases with active tuberculosis were adults, while controls were adolescents. The TCR-beta difference was not significant; alpha differences partly reflected length.

The germline V and J ends were trimmed by 4 bases and 6 bases, with 10 bases remaining between them. Germline V gives CDR1 SGHNT, CDR2 YYREEE (reference sequence). The CDR3 consists of 13 residues. Generated by immunoSEQ multiplex PCR, the TCRdb table keeps only in-frame clones and is missing some. The sample lists some 31,000 clones; roughly 90% were seen once. A word on this clone: The antigen remains unidentified.

The V and J genes are TRBV5-4 and TRBJ1-4, with D possibly TRBD1 on 6 matching bases. Sample: PBMCs. The clonotype originates from a donor aged 10 to 29 with latent tuberculosis or without tuberculosis infection. CDR3 DNA: TGTGCCAGCAGCGGGGGGGCCGATGAAAAACTGTTTTTT. It translates to CASSGGADEKLFF.